These T cell receptor beta chains were read from a single sample in a study of cytomegalovirus exposure and HLA in healthy donors. The assay was immunoSEQ multiplex PCR, and TCRdb's table has in-frame clones only and misses some. This sample's table has around 150,000 clones. Sequenced material: PBMCs. The receptors originated from a middle-aged man in good health and CMV-seronegative. Both conserved end residues are part of each CDR3. D genes are given only for firm matches.

V,length,D,J,DNA,CDR3
TRBV2,12,.,TRBJ1-2,TGTGCCAGCAGTGTTTTAGGAGTTGGCTACACCTTC,CASSVLGVGYTF
TRBV4-2,15,TRBD1,TRBJ2-7,TGTGCCAGCAGCTCTCCCGGGACAGGGGCCTCCGAGCAGTACTTC,CASSSPGTGASEQYF
TRBV5-4,15,.,TRBJ2-7,TGTGCCAGCAGCTCTCAAGGGGGGGCCTCCTACGAGCAGTACTTC,CASSSQGGASYEQYF
TRBV7-3,15,TRBD1,TRBJ1-2,TGTGCCAGCAGCCCGACAGGGGGCGTTGACTATGGCTACACCTTC,CASSPTGGVDYGYTF
TRBV7-2,12,TRBD1,TRBJ2-7,TGTGCCAGCAAACAGGGGGCCTACGAGCAGTACTTC,CASKQGAYEQYF
TRBV7-2,15,TRBD2,TRBJ2-5,TGTGCCAGCAGCTTTGGCGGGGGGGCCCAGGAGACCCAGTACTTC,CASSFGGGAQETQYF
TRBV9,18,TRBD2,TRBJ2-3,TGTGCCAGCAGCGTAGGTTGGACTAGCGGGTACGGCACAGATACGCAGTATTTT,CASSVGWTSGYGTDTQYF
TRBV28,16,TRBD2,TRBJ2-5,TGTGCCAGCAGTTCCTTCTCGGGGGGGCTGATTGAGACCCAGTACTTC,CASSSFSGGLIETQYF
TRBV7-2,12,.,TRBJ2-1,TGTGCCAGCAGCCCCCCCGTCGGGGAGCAGTTCTTC,CASSPPVGEQFF
TRBV7-9,13,.,TRBJ1-5,TGTGCCAGCAGCTTGCCAGGCAATCAGCCCCAGCATTTT,CASSLPGNQPQHF
TRBV28,13,TRBD1,TRBJ1-1,TGTGCCAGCACGACAGGGGAGAACACTGAAGCTTTCTTT,CASTTGENTEAFF
TRBV14,13,TRBD1,TRBJ1-2,TGTGCCAGCAGCCCGGGACAGCGCTATGGCTACACCTTC,CASSPGQRYGYTF
TRBV10-3,17,TRBD1,TRBJ1-1,TGTGCCATCAGTGACCTGGGACAGGGGAGGTTGAACACTGAAGCTTTCTTT,CAISDLGQGRLNTEAFF
TRBV9,14,.,TRBJ1-2,TGTGCCAGCAGCGGCCCTCTCTACTATGGCGGCTACACCTTC,CASSGPLYYGGYTF
TRBV6-5,13,.,TRBJ1-1,TGTGCCAGCGTATCTCAGTTTGATACTGAAGCTTTCTTT,CASVSQFDTEAFF
TRBV18,16,TRBD1,TRBJ1-4,TGTGCCAGCTCACCACCTGCCGGGACAGAAAAGACCAAACTGTTTTTT,CASSPPAGTEKTKLFF
TRBV10-3,14,.,TRBJ1-1,TGTGCCATCAGGGCAGACAGCATGAACACTGAAGCTTTCTTT,CAIRADSMNTEAFF
TRBV5-6,16,TRBD1,TRBJ1-5,TGTGCCAGCAGCTTCGGGACAGGGGGCGCTTATCAGCCCCAGCATTTT,CASSFGTGGAYQPQHF
TRBV4-1,14,.,TRBJ1-2,TGCGCCAGCAGCCAAGATACGGCAGTTAGCGGCTACACCTTC,CASSQDTAVSGYTF
TRBV10-3,17,.,TRBJ2-6,TGTGCCATCACCCAGGGGTGGGGTACCTCTGGGGCCAACGTCCTGACTTTC,CAITQGWGTSGANVLTF
TRBV19,13,.,TRBJ2-3,TGTGCCAGTGGGGAGCGCCGCACAGATACGCAGTATTTT,CASGERRTDTQYF
TRBV6-1,14,.,TRBJ2-4,TGTGCCAGCAGCGAGACAGGTTTCAAAAACATTCAGTACTTC,CASSETGFKNIQYF
TRBV6-5,12,.,TRBJ2-2,TGTGCCAGCAGTTTTGCGCCGGGGGAGCTGTTTTTT,CASSFAPGELFF
TRBV6-5,15,TRBD2,TRBJ2-1,TGTGCCAGCAGCCTCACTAGCGGACCCTACAATGAGCAGTTCTTC,CASSLTSGPYNEQFF
TRBV5-1,13,.,TRBJ1-2,TGCGCCAGCAGCGAGGGACAAGCCTATGGCTACACCTTC,CASSEGQAYGYTF